Presented here are 22 T cell receptor beta chains from one specimen sequenced in a study of blood T cells in healthy people across ages. Sample-barcoded 5' priming and a J-beta primer mix drove a second PCR of about 7 to 12 cycles. In TCRdb, the 5' RACE reads were re-called with MiXCR into one record per CDR3 protein. The sample includes 550,000 to 650,000 distinct CDR3 sequences, approximately 30% of them seen just once. The source material was blood. The receptors were gathered from a woman older than 75 in good health.

This clonotype was found many times. The chain uses TRBV12-3 or TRBV12-4 and TRBJ2-5; 10 nucleotides align to TRBD2. V shed 5 bases, J shed 1 base, and the junction held 7 bases outside the gene matches. The CDR3 has 16 amino acids. CDR3 sequence: CASSGSSGGFQETQYF. Written as DNA, the CDR3 is TGTGCCAGCAGTGGTTCTAGCGGGGGTTTCCAAGAGACCCAGTACTTC.

This chain joins TRBV10-2 and TRBJ1-1, with D hard to call. The V gene's germline CDR1 is WSHSY and CDR2 SAAADI. The V end was cut by 6 bases, the J end by 6 bases, with 14 bases between. The CDR3 extends over 13 amino acids. The CDR3 DNA follows: TGCGCCAGCAGGGTACTGGGAGCAGCTGAAGCTTTCTTT. This encodes CASRVLGAAEAFF.

This clonotype was counted at least ten times. The chain combines TRBV12-3 or TRBV12-4 with TRBJ1-1; D not certain. The CDR3 totals 15 residues. V was shortened by 4 bases and J by 1 base, with 13 bases between the two germline ends. DNA of the CDR3: TGTGCCAGCAGTTCCGGACCGATTCCGAACACTGAAGCTTTCTTT. It yields the protein CASSSGPIPNTEAFF.

The rearrangement links TRBV14 to TRBJ2-1, with TRBD1 matching over 8 bases. CDR1 SGHDN and CDR2 FVKESK come from the germline V gene. Trimming took 4 bases from V and 7 from J; bases not matched to a gene: 9. CDR3 size: 15 residues. The CDR3 spells CASSPTDRGWNEQFF. As DNA, the CDR3 is TGTGCCAGCAGCCCGACTGACAGGGGATGGAATGAGCAGTTCTTC.

The gene calls are TRBV7-2 and TRBJ1-1; no firm D call. CDR3 length: 13 residues. Trimming took 5 bases from V and 2 from J, leaving 9 bases between them. Per the germline V gene, CDR1 is SGHTA and CDR2 is FQGNSA. CDR3 sequence: CASSPAPNTEAFF. DNA of the CDR3: TGTGCCAGCAGCCCCGCCCCAAACACTGAAGCTTTCTTT.

This clonotype was detected once. At one end, the junction sequence differs from germline, possibly due to a read error. V gene TRBV5-1 combines with J gene TRBJ2-1; D is perhaps TRBD2 (7 bases). This CDR3 is 16 amino acids long. CDR1 is SGHRS and CDR2 is YFSETQ in the germline V gene. The CDR3 loop is CASSADVRGTYNEQCF. CDR3 DNA: TGCGCCAGCAGCGCCGATGTGCGGGGGACATACAATGAGCAGTGCTTC.

The chain couples TRBV6-4 to TRBJ1-1; 7 bases map to TRBD1. Looked up from germline, CDR1 is MRHNA and CDR2 is SNTAGT. V lost 4 bases to trimming and J lost 3 bases; unmatched junction nucleotides: 8. The CDR3 runs to 15 residues. CDR3 amino acids: CASSARTGGDTEAFF. As DNA, the CDR3 is TGTGCCAGCAGTGCCAGGACAGGAGGCGACACTGAAGCTTTCTTT.

The genes are TRBV15 and TRBJ2-3, with D possibly being TRBD1 or TRBD2 (6 bases each). CDR3 length equals 15 residues. Germline assignment: CDR1 LNHNV and CDR2 YYDKDF (reference sequence). Trimming pared 5 bases from V and 0 bases from J, leaving 12 bases between. The CDR3 DNA follows: TGTGCCACCAGCGAAGGGGGGTCGAGCACAGATACGCAGTATTTT. Its translation is CATSEGGSSTDTQYF.

This clonotype was recorded at least ten times. The chain has TRBV20-1 and TRBJ2-7; TRBD1 might be the D (6 bases). This CDR3 has 16 amino acids. The germline V and J ends were trimmed by 5 bases and 8 bases, with 28 bases remaining between them. The V gene's germline CDR1 is DFQATT and CDR2 SNEGSKA (reference sequence). The CDR3 loop is CSAQKDWTAFGNKQYF. The CDR3 DNA reads TGCAGTGCTCAGAAGGATTGGACAGCCTTTGGCAATAAGCAGTACTTC.

About this clonotype: The conserved final phenylalanine or tryptophan is absent from the CDR3, which likely points to a read error. No DNA is shown, since the ends of the CDR3 on it are uncertain; the CDR3 is the one TCRdb lists. This chain uses TRBV2 with TRBJ2-1; TRBD1 is taken as the D call from the table, unchecked against the DNA. The CDR3 extends over 14 residues, inclusive of both ends. CDR1 SNHLY and CDR2 FYNNEI come from the germline V gene. The CDR3 loop reads CASSGTGNGYTFGS.

Notes on this clonotype: This may arise from a read error, as a much more abundant clone is one base away. The chain carries TRBV25-1 and TRBJ2-5, with D possibly TRBD1 on 6 matching bases. Germline loops: CDR1 MGHDK, CDR2 SYGVNS. This CDR3 region has 11 residues. With 6 bases removed from V and 11 bases from J, the gap between germline ends came to 13 bases. The chain's CDR3 is CASRYRAEQYF. The DNA for the CDR3 is TGTGCCAGCAGGTACAGGGCTGAGCAGTACTTC.

In its sample, this clonotype was seen many times. The rearrangement joins TRBV27 to TRBJ2-3; 10 nucleotides match TRBD2. V lost 2 bases, J lost 3 bases, and 5 bases stayed unmatched. CDR3 length equals 16 residues. Looked up from germline, CDR1 is MNHEY and CDR2 is SMNVEV (reference sequence). CDR3 DNA sequence: TGTGCCAGCAGTTTAAGGGTTAGCGGGGGGACAGATACGCAGTATTTT. Its translation: CASSLRVSGGTDTQYF.

This clonotype was seen at least ten times. A much larger clone differs from this one at a single base, so this may be a read error. The J gene is TRBJ2-1, the V gene TRBV5-1; TRBD2 agrees at 8 bases. Germline lookup yields CDR1 SGHRS and CDR2 YFSETQ. There are 15 residues in the CDR3. With V trimmed by 4 bases and J by 8 bases, 11 bases remained unmatched. The CDR3 DNA follows: TGCGCCAGCAGCCTGGATGGGACTAGGGGTGATGAGCAGTTCTTC. This translates into CASSLDGTRGDEQFF.

To note about this clonotype: A much bigger clone sits one base away, suggesting this may be a read error. J is TRBJ2-1 and V is TRBV28, with 11 positions matching TRBD1. This CDR3 has 15 residues. V lost 6 bases and J lost 6; bases outside the gene matches: 7. Germline assignment: CDR1 MDHEN and CDR2 SYDVKM. The CDR3 reads CASRTGTGGCNEQFF. Here the CDR3 DNA reads TGTGCCAGCAGGACCGGGACAGGGGGGTGCAATGAGCAGTTCTTC.

This chain uses TRBV7-2 with TRBJ1-2; D gene ambiguous. This CDR3 is 14 amino acids long. Trimming removed 1 base from V and 2 bases from J, with 8 bases in between. CDR1 and CDR2 (germline): SGHTA, FQGNSA. The CDR3 bases are TGTGCCAGCAGCTTAGTCAGACGGAACTATGGCTACACCTTC. Protein product: CASSLVRRNYGYTF.

This clonotype was counted at least ten times. The chain has TRBV7-2 and TRBJ2-7; D is ambiguous. CDR1 and CDR2 from the germline V gene are SGHTA and FQGNSA. The CDR3 is made up of 11 amino acids. V lost 5 bases, J lost 9 bases, and 11 bases lay in between. The CDR3 sequence: CASSLGFAQYF. CDR3 DNA: TGTGCCAGCAGCCTGGGATTCGCGCAGTACTTC.

This clonotype has a count of ten or more. A much larger clone differs from this one at a single base, so this may be a read error. This chain connects TRBV7-2 to TRBJ2-1; D not certain. V lost 4 bases, J lost 0 bases, and 4 bases lay in between. Germline V gives CDR1 SGHTA, CDR2 FQGNSA. The length of the CDR3 is 13 residues. CDR3 protein: CASSWSSYNEQFF. CDR3 bases: TGTGCCAGCAGCTGGAGCTCCTACAATGAGCAGTTCTTC.

V gene TRBV20-1 combines with J gene TRBJ1-1, with TRBD1 as a possible D gene (5 bases). The CDR3 has 13 amino acids. CDR1 and CDR2 (germline): DFQATT, SNEGSKA (reference sequence). V was trimmed by 4 bases and J by 5 bases, leaving 14 bases between them. Here the CDR3 DNA reads TGCAGTGCTAACTGGGACCGCGGGACTGAAGCTTTCTTT. This codes for CSANWDRGTEAFF.

This clonotype was recorded a few times. The chain recombines TRBV13 with TRBJ1-4, with a weak D call TRBD1 (5 bases). This CDR3 has 19 amino acids. Germline CDR1 is PRHDT and CDR2 is FYEKMQ (reference sequence). V was trimmed by 0 bases and J by 2 bases, leaving 19 bases between them. The CDR3 bases are TGTGCCAGCAGCTTAGGCCTTCGGGCAGGGTTTGGGACTAATGAAAAACTGTTTTTT. Encoded protein: CASSLGLRAGFGTNEKLFF.

This clonotype was seen once. This clone may be a read error of a much larger clone one base away. The rearrangement links TRBV7-2 to TRBJ1-5, with D perhaps matching TRBD1 (6 bases). CDR1 is SGHTA and CDR2 is FQGNSA in the germline V gene. The CDR3 length is 16 residues. CDR3 bases: TGTGCCAGCAGCCCATTAAACAGGGCGAGCAATCAGCCCCGGCATTTT. This codes for CASSPLNRASNQPRHF.

This chain links TRBV5-1 with TRBJ2-1, with 13 positions matching TRBD2. This CDR3 is built from 16 residues. Germline V gene data show CDR1 as SGHRS and CDR2 as YFSETQ. The V and J ends lost 3 bases and 6 bases, in that order; junction bases with no gene match: 6. The CDR3 DNA reads as TGCGCCAGCAGCTACCACAGGACTAGCGGGGGCAATGAGCAGTTCTTC. Protein sequence: CASSYHRTSGGNEQFF.

The rearrangement joins TRBV19 to TRBJ2-5; D possibly uses TRBD1 or TRBD2 (7 bases each). CDR1 LNHDA and CDR2 SQIVND come from the germline V gene (reference sequence). The length of the CDR3 is 13 residues. Trimming took 9 bases from V and 7 from J, leaving 18 bases between them. This CDR3 is CARAGQPFGTQYF. In nucleotides, the CDR3 is TGTGCCAGAGCGGGACAGCCTTTTGGGACCCAGTACTTC.